This T cell receptor beta chain was sequenced in a study of regulatory T cells in long-lasting Graves disease. Study context: Persistent Graves' disease required over 5 years of antithyroid drugs and positive TSH receptor antibodies. Study-wide results and caveats: Segments TRBV28, TRBJ1-2 and TRBJ2-5 showed preferential usage in persistent disease.

Time point specified: persistent/refractory GD, antithyroid drugs over 5 years with positive TRAb. PBMC-extracted RNA yielded the TCR library. All patients originated from an endocrinology department located in Xi'an, China. Peripheral blood, at 7.5 to 9 milliliters, went into EDTA tubes. Investigators prepared the TCR beta libraries by applying iRepertoire HTBI primers and Arm-PCR of CDR3 regions. One entry per CDR3 protein, called by TCRdb with MiXCR from the multiplex PCR reads. This table holds over 450,000 distinct CDR3 sequences, roughly a fifth found once. The germline V gene has CDR1 MDHEN and CDR2 SYDVKM. The CDR3 spans 14 residues. V lost 5 bases to trimming and J lost 10 bases; unmatched junction nucleotides: 5. This clonotype was recorded at least ten times. Its target is not known.

The sequences come from peripheral blood mononuclear cells (PBMCs), collected when the disease was refractory, from a patient treated with antithyroid drugs. The chain recombines TRBV28 with TRBJ1-6; 10 bases are shared with TRBD1. The source of this sequence is a female donor with Graves disease. CDR3 loop: CASSPDRGLSPLHF. DNA for the CDR3: TGTGCCAGCAGTCCCGACAGGGGGCTATCACCCCTCCACTTT.